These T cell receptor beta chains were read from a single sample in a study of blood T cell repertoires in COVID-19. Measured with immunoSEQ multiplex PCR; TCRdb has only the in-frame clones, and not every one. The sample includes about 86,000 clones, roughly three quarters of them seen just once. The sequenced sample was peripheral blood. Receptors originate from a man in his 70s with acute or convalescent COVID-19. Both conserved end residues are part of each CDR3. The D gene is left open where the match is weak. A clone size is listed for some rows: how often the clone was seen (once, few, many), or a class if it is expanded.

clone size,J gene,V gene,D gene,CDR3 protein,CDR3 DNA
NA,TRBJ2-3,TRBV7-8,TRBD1,CASSLGDRGPDTQYF,TGTGCCAGCAGCTTAGGGGACAGGGGGCCAGATACGCAGTATTTT
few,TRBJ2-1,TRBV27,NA,CASSVSQGYEQFF,TGTGCCAGCAGTGTTTCACAGGGCTATGAGCAGTTCTTC
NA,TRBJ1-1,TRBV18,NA,CASSPGHNTEAFF,TGTGCCAGCTCACCAGGCCATAACACTGAAGCTTTCTTT
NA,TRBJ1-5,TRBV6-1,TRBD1,CASSEGTAERGAQHF,TGTGCCAGCAGTGAGGGGACAGCCGAACGAGGAGCCCAGCATTTT
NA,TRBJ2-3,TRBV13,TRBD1,CASSQARDSPTDTQYF,TGTGCCAGCAGCCAGGCCCGGGACAGCCCCACAGATACGCAGTATTTT
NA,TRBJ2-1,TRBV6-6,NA,CASCSFGSVADEQFF,TGTGCCAGCTGCTCATTCGGGAGCGTGGCGGATGAGCAGTTCTTC
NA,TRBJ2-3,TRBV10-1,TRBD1,CASSLTGGNGEDTQYF,TGCGCCAGCAGCCTGACAGGGGGCAACGGGGAAGATACGCAGTATTTT
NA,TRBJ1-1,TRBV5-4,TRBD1,CASSLTGDTEAFF,TGTGCCAGCAGCTTGACAGGGGACACTGAAGCTTTCTTT
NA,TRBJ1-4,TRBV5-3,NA,CARSPWSGGNEEKLFF,TGTGCCAGAAGCCCGTGGAGTGGCGGTAATGAAGAAAAACTGTTTTTT
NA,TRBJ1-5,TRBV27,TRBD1,CASTPDRAQPQHF,TGTGCCAGCACTCCAGACAGGGCTCAGCCCCAGCATTTT
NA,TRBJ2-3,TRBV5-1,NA,CASSLGQRRYF,TGCGCCAGCAGCTTGGGACAGCGAAGGTATTTT
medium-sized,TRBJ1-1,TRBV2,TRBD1,CASSDAEDRGKAFF,TGTGCCAGCAGTGATGCCGAGGACAGGGGTAAAGCTTTCTTT
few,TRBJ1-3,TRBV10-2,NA,CASSGRAGNTIYF,TGCGCCAGCAGTGGTCGGGCTGGAAACACCATATATTTT
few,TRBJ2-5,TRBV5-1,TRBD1,CASSPGDSQETQYF,TGCGCCAGCAGCCCCGGGGACAGCCAAGAGACCCAGTACTTC
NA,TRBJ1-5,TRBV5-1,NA,CASSPGGPPYQPQHF,TGCGCCAGCAGCCCCGGGGGGCCCCCTTATCAGCCCCAGCATTTT
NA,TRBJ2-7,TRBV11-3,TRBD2,CASSYGLASSYEQYF,TGTGCCAGCAGCTACGGACTAGCATCAAGCTACGAGCAGTACTTC
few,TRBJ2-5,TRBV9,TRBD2,CASSVGVAGPQETQYF,TGTGCCAGCAGCGTGGGGGTAGCGGGGCCCCAAGAGACCCAGTACTTC
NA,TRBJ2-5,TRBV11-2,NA,CASSHSGSLETQYF,TGTGCCAGCAGCCACAGCGGCTCCCTAGAGACCCAGTACTTC
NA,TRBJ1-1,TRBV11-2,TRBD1,CASSDRDGTEAFF,TGTGCCAGCAGCGACAGGGATGGAACTGAAGCTTTCTTT
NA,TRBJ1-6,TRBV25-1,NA,CASSEYISGASPLHF,TGTGCCAGCAGTGAATATATCTCAGGGGCTTCACCCCTCCACTTT
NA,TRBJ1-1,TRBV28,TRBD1,CASRPRPWDRPNTEAFF,TGTGCCAGCAGACCCAGGCCCTGGGACAGACCAAACACTGAAGCTTTCTTT
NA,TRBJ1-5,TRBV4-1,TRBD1,CASSSPRQGPNQPQHF,TGCGCCAGCAGCTCCCCTCGACAGGGGCCGAATCAGCCCCAGCATTTT
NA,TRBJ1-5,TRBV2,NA,CASSVGRGSKLHF,NA
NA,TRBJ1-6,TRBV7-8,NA,CASSKNFDSYNSPLHF,TGTGCCAGCAGCAAAAACTTTGACAGCTATAATTCACCCCTCCACTTT